A selection of T cell receptor beta chains follows, all from one sample in a study of Graves' ophthalmopathy and Graves' hyperthyroidism. TCRdb re-called the multiplex PCR reads through MiXCR, storing one row per CDR3 protein. This table has approximately 640,000 distinct CDR3 sequences, about 38% appearing once. The sequencing input was peripheral blood. The receptors were gathered from an adult man with Graves' ophthalmopathy. Each CDR3 is given with its conserved first and last residue. Some rows have no size entry. The others give once, few or many, or a class for an expanded clone.

clone_size	v_call	j_call	cdr3_aa
many	TRBV19	TRBJ1-5	CASSMGAGSNQPQHF
few	TRBV10-3	TRBJ2-7	CASSYDRVSAEQYF
many	TRBV7-2	TRBJ1-1	CASSLAEAFF
-	TRBV7-9	TRBJ1-4	CVSSLGQPNEKLFF
many	TRBV15	TRBJ1-2	CATSSVRQGIDYGYTF
many	TRBV20-1	TRBJ1-4	CSARGSGELFF
-	TRBV7-9	TRBJ2-5	CASSDSGRGSLQETQYF
many	TRBV12-3/TRBV12-4	TRBJ2-7	CASSLAQGTYEQYF
-	TRBV29-1	TRBJ2-7	CSARGRVPYEQYF
many	TRBV12-3/TRBV12-4	TRBJ2-5	CASSSLQGLRQETQYF
-	TRBV5-6	TRBJ2-3	CASSFRRDTQYF
-	TRBV2	TRBJ1-6	CATIRDRNSPLHF
few	TRBV19	TRBJ1-6	CASSIEGSPRDSPLHF
many	TRBV5-1	TRBJ1-1	CASSLVREDTEAFF
many	TRBV7-9	TRBJ2-2	CASSSGQGYTGELFF
many	TRBV6-5	TRBJ1-4	CASSYDTREKLFF
-	TRBV9	TRBJ2-5	CASSGSSGVETQYF
-	TRBV12-3/TRBV12-4	TRBJ2-5	CASSLRGVGSHQPQYF
-	TRBV30	TRBJ1-1	CAWSPRSTEAFF
many	TRBV3-1	TRBJ2-7	CASSQDRGEQYF
-	TRBV10-3	TRBJ2-5	CASRDQAGGRGETQYF
-	TRBV10-3	TRBJ2-3	CASSSGLAETDTQYF
-	TRBV2	TRBJ2-3	CASIRTSGSTDTQYF
-	TRBV24-1	TRBJ2-3	CATSDSGTLTDTQYF
-	TRBV10-3	TRBJ2-6	CASSLSRTSGGRSGANVLTF
-	TRBV20-1	TRBJ1-4	CSASSGHLSEKLFF
many	TRBV25-1	TRBJ1-4	CASSDGAGAVEKLFF
-	TRBV2	TRBJ2-2	CASGETLGRDTGELFF
-	TRBV25-1	TRBJ1-1	CASTLEAGAGIEAFF
many	TRBV20-1	TRBJ1-5	CSASFGKQLSSNQPQHF
many	TRBV7-2	TRBJ2-7	CASSLELAGGYEQYF
many	TRBV7-9	TRBJ1-2	CASSSSPSRHGYTF
many	TRBV20-1	TRBJ1-5	CSASPGTGDNQPQHF
many	TRBV2	TRBJ2-7	CASSPSLRAYEQYF
few	TRBV20-1	TRBJ2-5	CSARDGESQYF
few	TRBV6-1	TRBJ2-5	CASSGVRSQETQYF
many	TRBV5-1	TRBJ2-7	CASSPMTGDPTYEQYF
once	TRBV24-1	TRBJ1-5	CATSGTAYEHF
many	TRBV20-1	TRBJ1-1	CSVLRGGWDTEAFF
many	TRBV10-3	TRBJ1-2	CAISLGQGINYGYTF
many	TRBV15	TRBJ1-1	CATSRGSRGAFSAFF
-	TRBV6-2/TRBV6-3	TRBJ2-7	CATSEREGYEQYF
many	TRBV12-3/TRBV12-4	TRBJ1-1	CASSVSTRAFF
-	TRBV7-7	TRBJ2-5	CASASGGKETQYF
few	TRBV7-9	TRBJ2-5	CASSLVGQGIQETQYF
few	TRBV6-2/TRBV6-3	TRBJ2-5	CASSYSTRPTVKTQYF
few	TRBV5-1	TRBJ1-6	CASSPDPGSGSPLHF
many	TRBV7-2	TRBJ2-5	CASSSSGTQETQYF
-	TRBV25-1	TRBJ1-4	CASSESSGYEKLFF
many	TRBV7-9	TRBJ2-2	CASSPGQGRAGELFF
-	TRBV12-3/TRBV12-4	TRBJ1-2	CASSQEAYSYGYTF
-	TRBV19	TRBJ2-7	CASSPGGGARPLYEQYF
few	TRBV4-2	TRBJ1-1	CASSQDRWGQGVMNTEAFF
-	TRBV10-3	TRBJ1-4	CAISPISSSGANGKLFF
few	TRBV5-1	TRBJ1-3	CASSLGTGGNTIYF